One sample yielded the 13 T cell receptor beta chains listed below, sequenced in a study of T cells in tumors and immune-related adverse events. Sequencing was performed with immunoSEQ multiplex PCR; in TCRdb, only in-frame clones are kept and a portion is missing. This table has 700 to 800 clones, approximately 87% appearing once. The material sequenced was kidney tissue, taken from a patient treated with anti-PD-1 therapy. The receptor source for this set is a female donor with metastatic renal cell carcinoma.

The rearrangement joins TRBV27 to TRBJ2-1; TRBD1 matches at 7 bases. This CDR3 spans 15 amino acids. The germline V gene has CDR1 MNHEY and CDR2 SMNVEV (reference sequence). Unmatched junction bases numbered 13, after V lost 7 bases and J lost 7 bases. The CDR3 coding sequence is TGTGCCAGCACCCCGACAGGGTCTTGGGGTAATGAGCAGTTCTTC. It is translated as CASTPTGSWGNEQFF.

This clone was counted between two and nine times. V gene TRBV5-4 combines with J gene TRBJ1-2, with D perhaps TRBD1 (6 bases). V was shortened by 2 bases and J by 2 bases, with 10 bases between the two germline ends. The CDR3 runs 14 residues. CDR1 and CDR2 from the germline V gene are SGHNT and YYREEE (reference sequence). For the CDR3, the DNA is TGTGCCAGCAGCTTTCGGGGGGCGAACTATGGCTACACCTTC. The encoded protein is CASSFRGANYGYTF.

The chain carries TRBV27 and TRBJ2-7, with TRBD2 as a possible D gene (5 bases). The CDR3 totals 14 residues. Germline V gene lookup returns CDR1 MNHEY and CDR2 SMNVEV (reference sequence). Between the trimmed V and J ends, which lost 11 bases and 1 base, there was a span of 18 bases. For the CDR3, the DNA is TGTGCCTCAAGAGAGGACCGGGGTTCCTACGAGCAGTACTTC. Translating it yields CASREDRGSYEQYF.

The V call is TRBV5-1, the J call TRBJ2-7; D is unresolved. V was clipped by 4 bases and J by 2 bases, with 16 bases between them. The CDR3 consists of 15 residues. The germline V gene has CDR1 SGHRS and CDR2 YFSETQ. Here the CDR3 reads CASSPASEAAYEQYF. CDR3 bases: TGCGCCAGCAGCCCGGCTTCGGAAGCTGCCTACGAGCAGTACTTC.

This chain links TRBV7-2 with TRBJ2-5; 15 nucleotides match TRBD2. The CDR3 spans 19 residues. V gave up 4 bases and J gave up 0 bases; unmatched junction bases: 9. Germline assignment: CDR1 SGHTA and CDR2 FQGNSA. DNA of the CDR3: TGTGCCAGCAGCTCTTCCGGACTAGCGGGGGGGTTCTACCAAGAGACCCAGTACTTC. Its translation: CASSSSGLAGGFYQETQYF.

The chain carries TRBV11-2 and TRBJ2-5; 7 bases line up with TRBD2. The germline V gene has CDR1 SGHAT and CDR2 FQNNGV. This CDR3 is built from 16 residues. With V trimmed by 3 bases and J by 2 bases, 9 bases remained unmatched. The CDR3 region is CASSLLPGGGQETQYF. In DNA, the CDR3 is TGTGCCAGCAGCTTGTTACCGGGGGGAGGACAAGAGACCCAGTACTTC.

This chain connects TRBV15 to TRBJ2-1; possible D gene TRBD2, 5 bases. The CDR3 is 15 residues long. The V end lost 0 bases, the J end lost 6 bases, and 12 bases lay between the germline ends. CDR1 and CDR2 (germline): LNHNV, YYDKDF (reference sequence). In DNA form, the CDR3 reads TGTGCCACCAGCAGAGATGTCCGGGAATCCAATGAGCAGTTCTTC. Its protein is CATSRDVRESNEQFF.

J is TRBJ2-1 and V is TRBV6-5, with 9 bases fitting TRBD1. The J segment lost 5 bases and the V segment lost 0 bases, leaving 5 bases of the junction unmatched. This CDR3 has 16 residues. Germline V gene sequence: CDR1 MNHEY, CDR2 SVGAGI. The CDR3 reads CASSYSWDRAHNEQFF. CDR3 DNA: TGTGCCAGCAGTTACTCTTGGGACAGGGCCCACAATGAGCAGTTCTTC.

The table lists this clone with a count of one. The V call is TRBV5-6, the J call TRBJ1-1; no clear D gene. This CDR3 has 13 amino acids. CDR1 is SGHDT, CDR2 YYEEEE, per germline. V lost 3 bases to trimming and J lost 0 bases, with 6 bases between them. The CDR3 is CASSSDMNTEAFF. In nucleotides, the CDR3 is TGTGCCAGCAGCTCAGACATGAACACTGAAGCTTTCTTT.

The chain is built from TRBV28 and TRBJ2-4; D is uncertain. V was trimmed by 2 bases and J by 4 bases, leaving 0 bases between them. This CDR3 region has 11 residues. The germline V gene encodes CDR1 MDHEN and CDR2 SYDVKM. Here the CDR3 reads CASSLKNIQYF. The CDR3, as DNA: TGTGCCAGCAGTTTAAAAAACATTCAGTACTTC.

The DNA of the CDR3 is TGTGCCAGCTCACCACCTTCGCAGGGAGTGGGGGAGCTGTTTTTT. Its translation: CASSPPSQGVGELFF. The chain joins TRBV18 to TRBJ2-2; the D call may be TRBD1 or TRBD2 (5 bases each). CDR3 length: 15 amino acids. CDR1 and CDR2 (germline): KGHSH, LQKENI. The V end was cut by 0 bases, the J end by 8 bases, with 13 bases between.

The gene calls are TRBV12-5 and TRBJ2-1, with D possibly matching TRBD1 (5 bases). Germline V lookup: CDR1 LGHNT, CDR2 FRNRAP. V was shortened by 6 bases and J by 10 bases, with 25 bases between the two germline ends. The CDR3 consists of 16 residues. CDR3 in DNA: TGTGCTAGTGGAGAACCAGTGTCAGCCAGCCAGGGAGAGCAGTTCTTC. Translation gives CASGEPVSASQGEQFF.

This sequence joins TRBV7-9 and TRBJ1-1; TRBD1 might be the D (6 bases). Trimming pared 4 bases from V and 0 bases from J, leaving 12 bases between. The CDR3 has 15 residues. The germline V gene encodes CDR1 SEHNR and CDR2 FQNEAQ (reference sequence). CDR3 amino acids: CASSSSGHLNTEAFF. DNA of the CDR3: TGTGCCAGCAGCTCCTCGGGACACTTGAACACTGAAGCTTTCTTT.